The entry below gives a single T cell receptor (beta chain) sequence along with its context. Antigen: not known. The entry originates in a study of T cells in women clearing cervical HPV infection. Across the whole study: Control women cleared a single incident HPV16 infection within 12 months.

Using immunoSEQ multiplex PCR, the repertoire was profiled, and TCRdb retains in-frame clones only, with some absent. Its table lists 30,000 to 35,000 clones. Notes on the study in general: CIN3+ cases had significantly higher TCR richness than controls; evenness did not differ. Combining TCR richness with V gene abundances gave approximately 0.8 AUC.

Material: blood buffy coat. The receptor's source is a woman aged 18-69 years with a cervical HPV16 infection that either progressed to CIN3+ or cleared (not recorded which).

Partial CDR3 DNA: TGTGCCACCGGGTCCGGGACTAGCGGGAGGAATACCGGGGAG. Protein sequence: CATGSGTSGRNTGE. The entire CDR3 protein is CATGSGTSGRNTGELFF. V is TRBV19 and J is TRBJ2-2; 15 nucleotides match TRBD2. Read sequence stops 3 residues before the CDR3 end, and the germline J gene provides the missing end. V lost 10 bases, J lost 5 bases, and 11 bases stayed unmatched. The germline gives CDR1 LNHDA, CDR2 SQIVND (reference sequence). This CDR3 is 17 amino acids long.